A selection of T cell receptor beta chains follows, all from one sample in a study of tumor-infiltrating lymphocytes in localized non-small cell lung cancer. Assay: immunoSEQ multiplex PCR; the TCRdb copy retains only in-frame clones and omits some. The sample records some 30,000 clones, 75% to 90% being singletons. The source material was lung tumor tissue. The receptors were gathered from a human donor with non-small cell lung cancer. Both conserved end residues are part of each CDR3. A D gene is named only where the DNA matches it firmly. Part of the rows lack a size; the others show once, few, many or a class for expanded clones.

clone_size	d_call	v_call	j_call	cdr3_aa	cdr3_nt
-	TRBD1	TRBV15	TRBJ2-3	CATQGGQGSDTQYF	TGTGCCACCCAGGGGGGACAGGGCTCAGATACGCAGTATTTT
-	-	TRBV18	TRBJ2-2	CASSTVNTGELFF	TGTGCCAGCTCAACGGTGAACACCGGGGAGCTGTTTTTT
few	TRBD2	TRBV4-2	TRBJ2-5	CASSLNLAGEETQYF	TGTGCCAGCAGCCTTAACCTAGCGGGGGAGGAGACCCAGTACTTC
-	TRBD1	TRBV5-4	TRBJ1-4	CASSRQTGEDEKLFF	TGTGCCAGCAGCCGCCAGACAGGGGAAGATGAAAAACTGTTTTTT
-	-	TRBV4-3	TRBJ2-6	CASSVQRGWSSGANVLTF	TGCGCCAGCAGCGTCCAAAGGGGCTGGAGCTCTGGGGCCAACGTCCTGACTTTC
-	-	TRBV19	TRBJ1-5	CASSITWGPSNQPQHF	TGTGCCAGTAGTATAACGTGGGGACCAAGCAATCAGCCCCAGCATTTT
-	-	TRBV6-5	TRBJ1-1	CASSLHQGLNTEAFF	TGTGCCAGCAGCCTCCACCAGGGCCTTAACACTGAAGCTTTCTTT
few	TRBD2	TRBV20-1	TRBJ2-7	CTPRGSYEQYF	TGCACCCCGCGGGGGTCCTACGAGCAGTACTTC
-	-	TRBV4-3	TRBJ2-1	CASSQDRRGFGEQFF	TGCGCCAGCAGCCAAGATCGTAGAGGTTTTGGTGAGCAGTTCTTC
-	TRBD1	TRBV10-3	TRBJ2-2	CAIGGREQGAPNTGELFF	TGTGCCATCGGAGGGCGGGAACAGGGGGCGCCGAACACCGGGGAGCTGTTTTTT
once	-	TRBV29-1	TRBJ2-2	CSARWQGTGELFF	TGCAGCGCCCGGTGGCAGGGGACCGGGGAGCTGTTTTTT
-	TRBD1	TRBV5-1	TRBJ1-2	CASSWTGQNYGYTF	TGCGCCAGCAGCTGGACAGGACAAAACTATGGCTACACCTTC
-	-	TRBV5-1	TRBJ2-7	CASSLEKGWEQYF	TGCGCCAGCAGCTTGGAGAAGGGGTGGGAGCAGTACTTC
-	-	TRBV14	TRBJ1-1	CASSSLGLNTEAFF	TGTGCCAGCAGCTCATTGGGGTTAAACACTGAAGCTTTCTTT
-	-	TRBV2	TRBJ2-1	CASSEFAPGTPYNEQFF	TGTGCCAGCAGTGAATTTGCCCCGGGAACCCCCTACAATGAGCAGTTCTTC
-	-	TRBV7-2	TRBJ1-3	CASSLAGGRAAGNTIYF	TGTGCCAGCAGCTTAGCGGGGGGCAGGGCGGCTGGAAACACCATATATTTT
-	-	TRBV10-3	TRBJ2-7	CAISDPRGDSYEQYF	TGTGCCATCAGTGATCCCAGGGGCGACTCCTACGAGCAGTACTTC
-	-	TRBV30	TRBJ1-2	CAGGNYYGYTF	TGTGCCGGGGGGAACTACTATGGCTACACCTTC
-	-	TRBV7-2	TRBJ1-1	CASSTRHSTEAFF	TGTGCCAGCAGCACACGACACTCCACTGAAGCTTTCTTT
-	-	TRBV19	TRBJ1-5	CASSMGSGLGDQPQHF	TGTGCCAGTAGTATGGGATCGGGGTTGGGTGATCAGCCCCAGCATTTT
-	-	TRBV5-1	TRBJ2-5	CASSLVPGTQETQYF	TGCGCCAGCAGCTTGGTACCAGGAACCCAAGAGACCCAGTACTTC
-	TRBD1	TRBV7-9	TRBJ1-2	CASSRQGEGGYTF	TGTGCCAGCAGCCGACAGGGGGAGGGTGGCTACACCTTC
-	-	TRBV5-4	TRBJ2-2	CASSIVSGELFF	TGTGCCAGCAGCATAGTTTCCGGGGAGCTGTTTTTT
-	-	TRBV9	TRBJ1-1	CASSAYNGNTEAFF	TGTGCCAGCAGCGCTTATAACGGGAACACTGAAGCTTTCTTT
-	-	TRBV4-1	TRBJ1-5	CASSQAGQMGDQPQHF	TGCGCCAGCAGCCAAGCAGGTCAGATGGGCGATCAGCCCCAGCATTTT
once	-	TRBV6-1	TRBJ1-3	CASRGLDMGNTIYF	TGTGCCAGCAGGGGACTGGACATGGGAAACACCATATATTTT
-	-	TRBV28	TRBJ1-2	CASSFGFGYTF	TGTGCCAGCAGTTTTGGGTTTGGCTACACCTTC
-	-	TRBV5-1	TRBJ1-2	CASSLLSPPSNYGYTF	TGCGCCAGCAGCTTGCTGTCTCCACCCTCTAACTATGGCTACACCTTC
-	TRBD1	TRBV7-2	TRBJ1-3	CASSPGQAISGNTIYF	TGTGCCAGCAGCCCTGGACAGGCCATCTCTGGAAACACCATATATTTT
-	TRBD1	TRBV6-5	TRBJ1-1	CASSWDSMNTEAFF	TGTGCCAGCAGCTGGGACAGCATGAACACTGAAGCTTTCTTT
few	-	TRBV27	TRBJ2-2	CASSFEVNTGELFF	TGTGCCAGCAGTTTCGAAGTTAACACCGGGGAGCTGTTTTTT
-	TRBD1	TRBV28	TRBJ1-2	CASSLGGQGTIKEGYTF	TGTGCCAGCAGTCTTGGGGGACAGGGAACCATTAAAGAGGGCTACACCTTC
-	TRBD2	TRBV7-2	TRBJ2-1	CASSFAERGGNEQFF	TGTGCCAGCAGCTTCGCCGAGCGGGGGGGCAATGAGCAGTTCTTC
-	TRBD2	TRBV7-2	TRBJ2-1	CASSPSSGGKNEQFF	TGTGCCAGCAGCCCCTCTAGCGGGGGGAAAAATGAGCAGTTCTTC
-	-	TRBV7-9	TRBJ2-5	CASSLARLVGGETQYF	TGTGCCAGCAGCTTAGCGAGGCTAGTCGGCGGGGAGACCCAGTACTTC
-	TRBD1	TRBV4-2	TRBJ2-7	CASSQVLDRVYEQYF	TGTGCCAGCAGCCAGGTACTAGACAGGGTCTACGAGCAGTACTTC
-	-	TRBV2	TRBJ2-1	CASSEQGVWDEQFF	TGTGCCAGCAGTGAACAAGGGGTTTGGGATGAGCAGTTCTTC
-	-	TRBV9	TRBJ2-5	CASSVAGTETQYF	TGTGCCAGCAGCGTAGCGGGTACCGAGACCCAGTACTTC
-	TRBD2	TRBV5-4	TRBJ2-7	CASSSGLANNEQYF	TGTGCCAGCAGCTCTGGACTAGCAAACAACGAGCAGTACTTC
-	-	TRBV11-3	TRBJ1-1	CASSLGRTNTEAFF	TGTGCCAGCAGCTTAGGCCGCACGAACACTGAAGCTTTCTTT
-	-	TRBV30	TRBJ1-1	CAWRAQTGGAVEAFF	TGTGCCTGGAGGGCCCAAACGGGAGGGGCGGTTGAAGCTTTCTTT
-	-	TRBV7-2	TRBJ2-3	CASLEGGASDTQYF	TGTGCCAGCTTAGAGGGGGGGGCATCTGATACGCAGTATTTT
-	TRBD1	TRBV19	TRBJ1-5	CASTARRGTDLYSNQPQHF	TGTGCCAGTACCGCACGGCGTGGGACAGATTTATATAGCAATCAGCCCCAGCATTTT
-	TRBD1	TRBV19	TRBJ1-2	CASSPRTGAGYTF	TGTGCCAGTAGTCCAAGGACAGGCGCTGGCTACACCTTC
-	TRBD1	TRBV6-6	TRBJ1-4	CASKRGQGGAEKLFF	TGTGCCAGCAAAAGGGGCCAAGGGGGCGCGGAAAAACTGTTTTTT
-	-	TRBV18	TRBJ1-1	CASSRHPLTEAFF	TGTGCCAGCTCACGACACCCTCTGACTGAAGCTTTCTTT
-	TRBD1	TRBV9	TRBJ2-3	CASTLLGTGEGDTQYF	TGTGCCAGCACCCTTCTCGGGACAGGAGAGGGAGATACGCAGTATTTT
few	TRBD2	TRBV6-4	TRBJ2-5	CASSALAGGQETQYF	TGTGCCAGCAGTGCCCTAGCGGGGGGGCAAGAGACCCAGTACTTC
-	-	TRBV30	TRBJ1-2	CAWSVAAVGGYTF	TGTGCCTGGAGTGTAGCGGCAGTTGGGGGCTACACCTTC
-	TRBD2	TRBV7-9	TRBJ2-7	CASSSPLRGNYEQYF	TGTGCCAGCAGCTCCCCCTTGCGGGGGAACTACGAGCAGTACTTC
-	-	TRBV6-5	TRBJ1-6	CASTLEVRNSPLHF	TGTGCCAGCACCCTCGAGGTTCGCAATTCACCCCTCCACTTT
-	-	TRBV5-6	TRBJ1-1	CASSPRPIQNTEAFF	TGTGCCAGCAGCCCTAGACCCATTCAGAACACTGAAGCTTTCTTT
-	-	TRBV28	TRBJ2-7	CASSFQGRKQYF	TGTGCCAGCAGTTTTCAGGGTAGGAAGCAGTACTTC
few	TRBD2	TRBV5-5	TRBJ2-3	CASSPGTSGADTQYF	TGTGCCAGCAGCCCCGGGACTAGCGGGGCTGATACGCAGTATTTT
-	-	TRBV27	TRBJ1-6	CASSSLGPLHF	TGTGCCAGCAGTTCCCTAGGACCCCTCCACTTT